The clone carrying this TCR beta chain was detected ten times or more. Its antigen is unidentified. CDR3 length equals 15 residues. Germline V gene sequence: CDR1 MDHEN, CDR2 SYDVKM. Between the trimmed V and J ends, which lost 3 bases and 7 bases, there was a span of 16 bases. Regarding time point: persistent/refractory GD, antithyroid drugs over 5 years with positive TRAb. PBMCs were the source of the RNA used for TCR sequencing. Criteria from the American Thyroid Association guidelines were applied to diagnose Graves' disease. These data come from a study of regulatory T cells in long-lasting Graves disease. Study results and limitations: Patients with persistent disease showed a bias toward TRBV28, TRBJ1-2 and TRBJ2-5.

Relying on iRepertoire HTBI primers and Arm-PCR of CDR3 regions, the team built TCR beta libraries. Original methodology: Across all samples, about 62 TRBV segments and 15 or so TRBJ segments were identified. One entry per CDR3 protein, called by TCRdb with MiXCR from the multiplex PCR reads. The V and J calls shown here were made by TCRdb, not taken from the authors' results. The sample shows 360,000 or so distinct CDR3 sequences, around 23% of them seen only once. V and J are TRBV28 and TRBJ1-5; no clear D gene. The sample was peripheral blood mononuclear cells (PBMCs), taken when the disease was refractory, from a patient treated with antithyroid drugs. The origin of this receptor is a woman aged 40 to 50 with Graves disease. The DNA of the CDR3 is TGTGCCAGCAGTTTTCCGTCTAAAAGAGAACAGCCCCAGCATTTT. Amino acid sequence: CASSFPSKREQPQHF.